This T cell receptor (beta chain) was obtained from a study of blood T cell repertoires in COVID-19. Across the whole study: There were acute and convalescent COVID-19 samples, and they came from the United States, Italy and Spain.

The method was immunoSEQ multiplex PCR; TCRdb's version includes in-frame clones alone and lacks a portion of them. The table lists about 150,000 clones, around four fifths of them singletons. CDR3 length: 16 amino acids. J was trimmed by 2 bases and V by 0 bases; bases with no gene match: 5. Per germline, CDR1 KGHSH and CDR2 LQKENI. Sequences were obtained from peripheral blood. This chain uses TRBV18 with TRBJ2-7, with TRBD1 matching 9 bases. The clonotype originates from a woman aged 80 or over with COVID-19, enrolled during active disease. CDR3 bases: TGTGCCAGCTCACCACCGAAGGGACAGGGAACCTACGAGCAGTACTTC. It is translated as CASSPPKGQGTYEQYF.